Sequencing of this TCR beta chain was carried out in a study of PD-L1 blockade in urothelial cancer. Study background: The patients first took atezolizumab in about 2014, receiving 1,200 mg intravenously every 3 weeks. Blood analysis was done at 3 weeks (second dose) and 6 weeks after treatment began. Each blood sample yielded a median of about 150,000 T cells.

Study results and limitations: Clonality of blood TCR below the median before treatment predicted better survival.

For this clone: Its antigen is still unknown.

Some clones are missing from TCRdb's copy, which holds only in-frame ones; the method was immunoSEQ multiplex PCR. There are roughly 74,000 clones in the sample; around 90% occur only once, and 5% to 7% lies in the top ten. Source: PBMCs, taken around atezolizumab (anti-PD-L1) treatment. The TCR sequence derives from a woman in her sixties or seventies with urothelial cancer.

The CDR3 DNA reads TGTGCCAGTAGTATAGGACTCTGGTATGGCTACACCTTC. This gives the protein CASSIGLWYGYTF. The chain combines TRBV19 with TRBJ1-2; no clear D. V was shortened by 1 base and J by 5 bases, with 8 bases between the two germline ends. There are 13 residues in the CDR3. Germline CDR1 reads LNHDA; CDR2 reads SQIVND (reference sequence).